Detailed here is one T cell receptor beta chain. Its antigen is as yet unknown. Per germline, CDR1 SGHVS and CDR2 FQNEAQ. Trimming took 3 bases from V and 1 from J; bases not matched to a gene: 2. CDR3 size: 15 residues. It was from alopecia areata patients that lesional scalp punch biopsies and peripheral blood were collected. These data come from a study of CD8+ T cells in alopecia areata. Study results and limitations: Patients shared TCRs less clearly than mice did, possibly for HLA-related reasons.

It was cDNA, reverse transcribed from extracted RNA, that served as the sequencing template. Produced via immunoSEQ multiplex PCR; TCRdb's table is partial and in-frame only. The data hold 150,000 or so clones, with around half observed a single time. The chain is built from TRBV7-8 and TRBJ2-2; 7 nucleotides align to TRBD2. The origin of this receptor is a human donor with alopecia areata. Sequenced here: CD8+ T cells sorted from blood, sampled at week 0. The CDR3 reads CASSFVAGNTGELFF. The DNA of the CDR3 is TGTGCCAGCAGCTTTGTAGCGGGGAACACCGGGGAGCTGTTTTTT.